The table lists the clone carrying this TCR beta chain with a count of one. The data are from a study of blood T cell repertoires in COVID-19. Study summary: The study drew acute and convalescent COVID-19 samples from the United States, Italy and Spain. From T cells, B-cell-depleted T cells, or PBMCs came the material, which was cDNA or gDNA.

Measured with immunoSEQ multiplex PCR; TCRdb has only the in-frame clones, and not every one. Among 150,000 to 200,000 clones, about 72% were seen once, and the ten largest hold around a sixth. V dropped 3 bases and J dropped 0 bases, with 7 bases sitting between them. In germline, CDR1 is ENHRY, CDR2 SYGVKD. This CDR3 comprises 14 residues. Participants, roughly 18 to 100 years old, spanned fewer than 30 US areas. Each participant's cohort was designated according to participant-reported clinical history. The J gene is TRBJ2-3, the V gene TRBV10-3, with unresolved D. Sequencing used PBMCs or T cells enriched from blood (not recorded which). This clonotype was obtained from a woman between 45 and 60 years old who had recovered from COVID-19. The CDR3 spells CAISETVSTDTQYF. The CDR3 DNA is TGTGCCATCAGTGAAACAGTTAGCACAGATACGCAGTATTTT.